This section outlines one T cell receptor beta chain sequence together with its context. The antigen is unknown. The sample belongs to a study of T cell responses to AZD1222 COVID-19 vaccine. Data came from immunoSEQ multiplex PCR; TCRdb stores just in-frame clones and leaves some out. The table records approximately 130,000 clones, around nine tenths of them present only once. Findings and caveats of the study: At baseline, just five to seven AZD1222 recipients tested seropositive. Clonal diversity was possibly underestimated, and white British individuals and females predominated among donors. Spike regions recognized by vaccine-associated CD4 TCRs spanned the protein, led by 160-218 and 743-854.

The sequence was collected from an adult in good health. Sequencing used peripheral blood, obtained on day 0 of MenACWY control vaccination.

CDR3 loop: CASSPLSQPQHF. The CDR3 DNA sequence: TGTGCCAGCAGTCCTTTAAGCCAGCCCCAGCATTTT. The chain couples TRBV12-3 or TRBV12-4 to TRBJ1-5, with D uncertain. V was shortened by 5 bases and J by 7 bases, with 9 bases between the two germline ends. The CDR3 extends over 12 amino acids.